This passage covers 15 T cell receptor beta chains from one sample sequenced in a study of long-term antiretroviral therapy in people with HIV. Samples were assayed with immunoSEQ v3.0 at survey level. TCRdb's copy holds only in-frame clones and misses some; the assay was immunoSEQ multiplex PCR. The profile shows some 22,000 clones, over 75% of them singletons. The specimen was unsorted PBMCs, collected 0.6 years after starting antiretroviral therapy. The receptors were gathered from a man in his 60s with HIV.

The J gene is TRBJ2-1, the V gene TRBV5-1, with D perhaps assigned TRBD1 or TRBD2 (5 bases each). Germline values: CDR1 SGHRS, CDR2 YFSETQ. The V gene lost 0 bases and the J gene lost 0 bases, with 7 bases spanning the gap. The CDR3 is 15 amino acids. Here the CDR3 reads CASSLGGGSYNEQFF. CDR3 sequence (DNA): TGCGCCAGCAGCTTGGGTGGGGGCTCCTACAATGAGCAGTTCTTC.

V and J are TRBV18 and TRBJ1-1; D uncertain. V gave up 10 bases and J gave up 6 bases, with 15 bases separating them. Germline values: CDR1 KGHSH, CDR2 LQKENI. This CDR3 is built from 12 residues. The CDR3 bases are TGTGCCACCCTTGGTATTTCCGCTGAAGCTTTCTTT. Amino acid sequence: CATLGISAEAFF.

The CDR3 spells CASSVPSGSFDTQYF. CDR3 coding DNA: TGTGCCAGCAGTGTGCCTAGCGGGAGTTTCGATACGCAGTATTTT. The V gene is TRBV6-1, the J gene TRBJ2-3, with TRBD2 matching over 10 bases. The CDR3 runs to 15 residues. V was pared by 4 bases and J by 6 bases, with 7 bases of the junction left unmatched. The germline V gene encodes CDR1 MNHNS and CDR2 SASEGT.

This sequence joins TRBV2 and TRBJ1-1; D gene unclear. The CDR3 loop spans 14 amino acids. V was pared by 5 bases and J by 5 bases, with 15 bases between. Germline assignment: CDR1 SNHLY and CDR2 FYNNEI. For the CDR3, the DNA is TGTGCCAGCAGTCTTGAAAGGACGGGGACTGAAGCTTTCTTT. It codes for CASSLERTGTEAFF.

A single count supports this clone. This chain links TRBV6-1 with TRBJ1-1; D gene unclear. The CDR3 loop spans 14 amino acids. Trimming took off 5 bases at V and 5 bases at J, with 15 bases between the two ends. The germline gives CDR1 MNHNS, CDR2 SASEGT. As DNA, the CDR3 is TGTGCCAGCAGTACGACAAGGATGGGGACTGAAGCTTTCTTT. Amino acids: CASSTTRMGTEAFF.

The V gene is TRBV28, the J gene TRBJ1-5; 7 nucleotides match TRBD1. The CDR3 has 15 residues. Germline CDR1 is MDHEN and CDR2 is SYDVKM. V was pared by 5 bases and J by 1 base, with 5 bases of the junction left unmatched. The CDR3 DNA reads as TGTGCCAGCAGTCTGACAGGGTACAGCAATCAGCCCCAGCATTTT. Its translation: CASSLTGYSNQPQHF.

The J gene is TRBJ1-2, the V gene TRBV11-2, with D possibly matching TRBD1 (6 bases). The CDR3 spans 13 residues. Between the trimmed V and J ends, which lost 11 bases and 2 bases, there was a span of 15 bases. Looked up from germline, CDR1 is SGHAT and CDR2 is FQNNGV. The CDR3 is CAGQDSSNYGYTF. The DNA for the CDR3 is TGTGCCGGGCAGGACAGCTCCAACTATGGCTACACCTTC.

The V and J genes are TRBV18 and TRBJ2-7; 10 bases line up with TRBD1. Losses at the gene ends were 3 bases for V and 5 bases for J; bases not matched to a gene: 7. This CDR3 comprises 15 residues. CDR1 is KGHSH, CDR2 LQKENI, per germline. The CDR3 DNA follows: TGTGCCAGCTCACCTTACAGGGACAGGGGCCACGAGCAGTACTTC. Protein sequence: CASSPYRDRGHEQYF.

This clone appeared a single time. The chain has TRBV6-1 and TRBJ1-3; D gene ambiguous. Germline CDR1 is MNHNS and CDR2 is SASEGT. The V end lost 9 bases, the J end lost 9 bases, and 9 bases lay between the germline ends. This CDR3 has 10 amino acids. In DNA form, the CDR3 reads TGTGCCAGTAGAAGAAGCACCATATATTTT. This gives the protein CASRRSTIYF.

The chain employs TRBV7-9 and TRBJ1-6, with D uncertain. V was pared by 3 bases and J by 14 bases, with 17 bases between. Germline V gene data show CDR1 as SEHNR and CDR2 as FQNEAQ (reference sequence). The CDR3 covers 14 residues. In nucleotides, the CDR3 is TGTGCCAGCAGCTTTAGTCACGGTCTCGTGGCCCTCCACTTT. Translated: CASSFSHGLVALHF.

CDR3 amino acids: CASSLHSGEAFF. The CDR3 DNA sequence: TGCGCCAGCAGCTTGCATAGTGGTGAAGCTTTCTTT. The rearrangement links TRBV5-1 to TRBJ1-1; D is unclear. Germline values: CDR1 SGHRS, CDR2 YFSETQ. The CDR3 loop spans 12 amino acids. Trimming stripped 1 base from V and 7 bases from J, with 8 bases between.

The CDR3 loop is CASTIQRTGELFF. The CDR3 DNA is TGTGCCAGTACCATACAGAGGACCGGGGAGCTGTTTTTT. The chain has TRBV19 and TRBJ2-2; D ambiguous. V was clipped by 7 bases and J by 5 bases, with 11 bases between them. This CDR3 has 13 residues. Germline assignment: CDR1 LNHDA and CDR2 SQIVND (reference sequence).

The V and J genes are TRBV10-1 and TRBJ2-1; either TRBD1 or TRBD2 may fit D (5 bases each). CDR3 size: 15 residues. Germline assignment: CDR1 WNHNN and CDR2 SYGVQD (reference sequence). Trimming pared 0 bases from V and 5 bases from J, leaving 11 bases between. The CDR3 is CASSESSGRNNEQFF. CDR3 sequence (DNA): TGCGCCAGCAGTGAGTCATCGGGGCGAAACAATGAGCAGTTCTTC.

The chain joins TRBV30 to TRBJ1-1, with 7 bases aligning to TRBD1. The CDR3 has 13 residues. From germline, CDR1 is GTSNPN and CDR2 SVGIG (reference sequence). The J segment lost 3 bases and the V segment lost 5 bases, leaving 6 bases of the junction unmatched. CDR3 DNA: TGTGCCTGGTCTAAGGGGGCGGACACTGAAGCTTTCTTT. Encoded protein: CAWSKGADTEAFF.

The chain has TRBV5-1 and TRBJ2-2; 7 bases line up with TRBD1. V lost 4 bases to trimming and J lost 6 bases; unmatched junction nucleotides: 12. CDR1 is SGHRS and CDR2 is YFSETQ in the germline V gene. This CDR3 has 16 amino acids. CDR3 in amino acids: CASSSDRESRSGELFF. The CDR3 bases are TGCGCCAGCAGCAGTGACAGGGAATCTCGATCCGGGGAGCTGTTTTTT.